This T cell receptor (beta chain) was observed in a study of siplizumab effects on memory and regulatory T cells. The study's findings and limits: Most proliferating CD4+ or CD8+ clones, roughly 75-95%, had no naive or memory assignment. Controls showed an average of roughly 25% Treg-derived mappable alloreactive CD4+ clones, while siplizumab showed roughly 74%.

The CDR3 totals 15 residues. Trimming pared 7 bases from V and 5 bases from J, leaving 17 bases between. Germline lookup yields CDR1 SGHTA and CDR2 FQGNSA. On this clone: Its antigen remains unknown.

This table comes from immunoSEQ multiplex PCR, and its TCRdb copy is limited to in-frame clones, with some not included. The data show more than 95,000 clones, around 94% seen once. The clonotype comes from a human donor in good health. The sequenced sample consisted of non-Treg CD4+ T cells sorted from blood. The chain joins TRBV7-2 to TRBJ2-2; the D is unclear. In DNA, the CDR3 is TGTGCCAGCACCCAAAGGGAAAGCCGGACCGGGGAGCTGTTTTTT. Protein product: CASTQRESRTGELFF.